Reported below is one T cell receptor (beta chain). The antigen this receptor binds is unknown. The junction does not match germline at one end; this may be a read error. CDR1 and CDR2, per the germline V gene (reference sequence), are DFQATT and SNEGSKA. Taken from cysteine to phenylalanine, the CDR3 has 14 residues. Only CDR3 DNA is held: 42 bases, read in frame from base 1. Library preparation employed 5' RACE. Sequencing took place on an Illumina HiSeq 2500. A second PCR of about 6 to 12 cycles was run with a J-beta primer mix and a sample-barcoded 5' primer. A unique molecular identifier was introduced onto each TCR beta cDNA molecule by a template-switch 5' adaptor carrying 12 random nucleotides. Each sample yielded at least 3 million CDR3-containing paired-end reads. The Mint cDNA synthesis kit, primed by a TRBC-specific oligonucleotide, was used to synthesize first-strand cDNA from all RNA. All cDNA was treated with uracil-DNA glycosylase and then went through a first 18-cycle PCR with the universal primers M1SS and BC2_uni_R. Concerning the study's data processing: For normalization, 1 million high-quality reads were randomly selected from each sample, with every read carrying a distinct molecular identifier. Instead of being binned into consensus sequences, reads that shared molecular identifiers were thrown out. MiTCR, set to a Q25 quality threshold and the strictest error-elimination algorithm, was used for CDR3 identification, clonotype clustering and error correction. Lower-bound total TCR beta diversity was estimated with a nonparametric unseen species model using Euler transformation. TCRdb handled the public reads itself, with Q25 trimming in fastp and clone calling in MiXCR, and kept productive beta chains. CDR3 protein sequences are deduplicated, and each keeps its most common genes and DNA. The V and J calls shown here were made by TCRdb, not taken from the authors' results. For this sample there are some 760,000 distinct CDR3 sequences; 20% to 30% appear just once. The biggest ten clones account for around 3.6% of the sample.

These data originate in a study of blood T cells in healthy people across ages (dated by TCRdb to between 2015 and 2017). In terms of the full investigation: In model experiments, template switching captured roughly one uniquely barcoded TCR beta cDNA molecule for every two T cells. The donors were divided into four age groups: young (average around 17 years), middle-aged (around 37), aged (about 61) and long-lived (82). Using the same blood draw, the study looked at two additional independent replicas of 1 million unique cDNA reads for two donors, one aged 18 to 30 and the other aged 80 or older. To track age-related changes in TCR beta repertoire diversity, the study relied on deep sequencing normalized with unique cDNA molecular identifiers.

Donors were around 37 systemically healthy Caucasian individuals from Russia aged roughly 6 to 90 years. Around 10 milliliters of peripheral blood were drawn from each donor into EDTA-treated Vacutainer tubes. Ficoll-Paque density-gradient centrifugation was used to isolate PBMCs, with at least 6 million per sample. Trizol reagent was used to extract total RNA from the PBMCs, yielding at least 6 micrograms per sample. Naive CD45RAhigh/CD27high T cell percentages were measured by flow cytometry on a PBMC aliquot from every donor. What the research found in general, with its limitations: Estimates of total diversity based on one million sequenced T cells were considered lower bounds and underestimates. Since profiling was done on bulk unsorted PBMCs, naive and antigen-experienced compartments could not be conclusively compared. Because donor CMV infection status was unknown, age-related changes in expanded clonotypes were potentially confounded. Compared with the aged group, the long-lived group had more naive CD4+ T cells, fewer expanded clones and increased TCR diversity, a pattern suggesting age selection. Observed TCR beta diversity per million T cells fell roughly linearly with age, and a significant reduction was already apparent by age roughly 40. Observed TCR beta diversity correlated strongly with the percentage of naive T cells measured by flow cytometry.

These data were also filed under a second study, of T cells of mothers and their children. Drawing on the second study: Nine systemically healthy Caucasian individuals served as donors, namely three mothers together with their six children. cDNA synthesis used all of the extracted RNA, with roughly 1.5 ug of RNA in each 15 ul reaction. In the second PCR, sample barcodes and 2-4 random nucleotides were introduced via the M1S primer. Over 8 million TCR beta CDR3 reads were obtained for each mother, and 2.5 million to 3 million reads were obtained for each child. Thymic selection shapes the output of TCR recombination in a similar way in related and unrelated pairs, and inherited differences have a minor effect. Related mother-child pairs always showed normalized repertoire overlap that was slightly higher than in unrelated mother-child pairs, though the difference was never significant. No persistent microchimeric T cell clones were detected, at a sensitivity of approximately 100 clones per million clonotypes. The study used deep NGS to compare TCR beta repertoires of mothers and children, seeking features distinguishing related mother-child pairs from unrelated individuals. Mothers averaged roughly 36 +/- 4 years of age and children averaged about 10 +/- 4 years. After adapters were ligated using NEBNext reagents, the libraries underwent 100+100 nt paired-end sequencing on an Illumina HiSeq 2000. Mother and child libraries were prepared a month apart and sequenced in separate runs to prevent cross-contamination. For each donor, somewhere between about 450,000 and 2,100,000 distinct TCR beta clonotypes were identified. Naive TCR beta clonotypes were estimated from low-frequency clonotypes matched to each donor's FACS-determined naive share, without sorting.

In this chain, TRBV20-1 is recombined with TRBJ2-3; a stretch of 14 junction bases matches TRBD2. The sequence came from a boy younger than 18 in good health. The sequencing sample was made of blood. This receptor carries the CDR3 CSAGLAGVQDTQCF. The DNA is TGCAGTGCGGGACTAGCGGGAGTTCAAGATACGCAGTGTTTT.